These 15 T cell receptor beta chains share one sample of origin, sequenced in a study of cytomegalovirus exposure and HLA in healthy donors. With 60 Vbeta and 13 Jbeta primers, the PCR was carried out. Sequencing used immunoSEQ multiplex PCR; TCRdb keeps in-frame clones, though not all of them. The sample shows about 120,000 clones, 80% to 90% of them seen only once. The sequencing input was PBMCs. The receptor source for this set is a man in his forties in good health and CMV-seronegative.

This rearrangement joins TRBV7-2 to TRBJ1-3, with D possibly matching TRBD1 (6 bases). Germline loops: CDR1 SGHTA, CDR2 FQGNSA. V lost 9 bases, J lost 0 bases, and 12 bases lay in between. This CDR3 is 14 amino acids long. For the CDR3, the DNA is TGTGCCAGTTTACAGGGAAACTCTGGAAACACCATATATTTT. This sequence encodes CASLQGNSGNTIYF.

This rearrangement joins TRBV27 to TRBJ2-2, with 11 positions matching TRBD1. Germline V gene sequence: CDR1 MNHEY, CDR2 SMNVEV (reference sequence). This CDR3 is built from 17 residues. V shed 10 bases, J shed 5 bases, and the junction held 15 bases outside the gene matches. CDR3 sequence: CATAFRTGGGRTGELFF. In nucleotides, the CDR3 is TGTGCCACCGCATTCAGGACAGGGGGCGGAAGGACCGGGGAGCTGTTTTTT.

V gene TRBV6-6 combines with J gene TRBJ1-5; D gene ambiguous. V was trimmed by 6 bases and J by 6 bases, leaving 15 bases between them. This CDR3 contains 14 residues. Germline V gene lookup returns CDR1 MNHNY and CDR2 SVGAGI (reference sequence). The CDR3 protein is CASRLREGFQPQHF. The CDR3, as DNA: TGTGCCAGCAGGCTAAGGGAGGGTTTTCAGCCCCAGCATTTT.

The chain links TRBV19 to TRBJ2-1; a weak D match, TRBD1 (6 bases). Trimming cost V 1 base and J 10 bases, with 14 bases left between them. CDR3 length: 14 amino acids. Germline loops: CDR1 LNHDA, CDR2 SQIVND (reference sequence). In DNA, the CDR3 is TGTGCCAGTAGTATAGGAATCGCTGGGACAGAGCAGTTCTTC. Protein product: CASSIGIAGTEQFF.

The chain employs TRBV6-1 and TRBJ1-1; TRBD1 aligns across 7 bases. CDR1 is MNHNS and CDR2 is SASEGT in the germline V gene. The V segment lost 6 bases and the J segment 1 base; nucleotides outside the gene matches: 2. The CDR3 spans 13 residues. The DNA for the CDR3 is TGTGCCAGCAGAGGACAGGCGAACACTGAAGCTTTCTTT. It specifies CASRGQANTEAFF.

This chain uses TRBV6-1 with TRBJ1-4; D may be TRBD1 (5 bases). With 1 base removed from V and 2 bases from J, the gap between germline ends came to 11 bases. This CDR3 is 16 amino acids long. The germline V gene has CDR1 MNHNS and CDR2 SASEGT. CDR3 in amino acids: CASSEVAGMTNEKLFF. The CDR3 DNA reads TGTGCCAGCAGTGAAGTCGCAGGGATGACTAATGAAAAACTGTTTTTT.

This clone was observed a few times. The CDR3 here is CASSLAGGPGEQYF. The CDR3 DNA reads TGTGCCAGCAGCTTAGCGGGAGGGCCAGGTGAGCAGTACTTC. J is TRBJ2-5 and V is TRBV7-9, with TRBD2 identical over 7 bases. Unmatched junction bases numbered 9, after V lost 0 bases and J lost 11 bases. The CDR3 extends over 14 amino acids. Germline-derived CDR1 and CDR2 are SEHNR and FQNEAQ (reference sequence).

The chain combines TRBV27 with TRBJ1-5, with 7 bases that match TRBD1. The germline CDR1 and CDR2 sequences are MNHEY and SMNVEV (reference sequence). V was pared by 6 bases and J by 1 base, with 3 bases of the junction left unmatched. The CDR3 contains 14 residues. CDR3 residues: CASRSRGSNQPQHF. CDR3 nucleotides: TGTGCCAGCAGGTCCAGGGGGAGCAATCAGCCCCAGCATTTT.

The chain carries TRBV18 and TRBJ2-4; 15 nucleotides agree with TRBD2. This CDR3 region has 17 residues. The trim removed 2 bases at V and 4 bases at J, leaving 3 bases unmatched. Germline CDR1 is KGHSH and CDR2 is LQKENI. This CDR3 reads CASSPRTSGGEKNIQYF. CDR3 bases: TGTGCCAGCTCACCAAGGACTAGCGGGGGGGAAAAAAACATTCAGTACTTC. Using reference TRBV18 and TRBJ2-4 for the parts outside the CDR3, the full variable domain is NAGVMQNPRHLVRRRGQEARLRCSPMKGHSHVYWYRQLPEEGLKFMVYLQKENIIDESGMPKERFSAEFPKEGPSILRIQQVVRGDSAAYFCASSPRTSGGEKNIQYFGAGTRLSVL.

The chain couples TRBV6-5 to TRBJ2-7, with unresolved D. Germline V gene lookup returns CDR1 MNHEY and CDR2 SVGAGI. V lost 0 bases and J 3 bases, leaving 15 bases between the germline ends. This CDR3 has 16 amino acids. CDR3 protein: CASSYSPVRLNYEQYF. CDR3 nucleotide sequence: TGTGCCAGCAGTTACTCCCCTGTGAGACTTAACTACGAGCAGTACTTC.

In its sample, this clone was seen a few times. J is TRBJ1-5 and V is TRBV19, with unresolved D. CDR3 size: 14 residues. The V end lost 8 bases, the J end lost 2 bases, and 13 bases lay between the germline ends. Looked up from germline, CDR1 is LNHDA and CDR2 is SQIVND (reference sequence). CDR3 residues: CASSPWRGNQPQHF. CDR3 DNA sequence: TGTGCCAGTTCCCCCTGGAGGGGCAATCAGCCCCAGCATTTT.

The CDR3 nucleotides are TGTGCCAGCAGTGGGGGAGCCCAAGCGGGAAACACCATATATTTT. Protein product: CASSGGAQAGNTIYF. V gene TRBV2 combines with J gene TRBJ1-3; D is unclear. The CDR3 extends over 15 amino acids. V was clipped by 4 bases and J by 4 bases, with 14 bases between them. Germline V lookup: CDR1 SNHLY, CDR2 FYNNEI.

V is TRBV6-1 and J is TRBJ1-1; D ambiguous. Between the trimmed V and J ends, which lost 4 bases and 1 base, there was a span of 10 bases. This CDR3 is built from 14 residues. CDR1 and CDR2 from the germline V gene are MNHNS and SASEGT. CDR3 nucleotides: TGTGCCAGCAGTGGAGGAGTGGGGAACACTGAAGCTTTCTTT. Protein product: CASSGGVGNTEAFF.

The V call is TRBV19, the J call TRBJ2-3; 7 bases are a match to TRBD1. CDR1 is LNHDA, CDR2 SQIVND, per germline (reference sequence). Losses at the gene ends were 3 bases for V and 0 bases for J; bases not matched to a gene: 15. CDR3 length equals 19 residues. CDR3 residues: CASSILISTGTASTDTQYF. CDR3 bases: TGTGCCAGTAGTATCCTAATCTCTACCGGGACAGCTAGCACAGATACGCAGTATTTT.

The rearrangement links TRBV18 to TRBJ1-2; maybe TRBD1 (5 bases). Germline CDR1 is KGHSH and CDR2 is LQKENI. Deletions cut 3 bases from V and 8 bases from J, with 13 bases between. The CDR3 sequence is 13 residues long. DNA of the CDR3: TGTGCCAGCTCACCGGATCAGCGGGGCGGCTACACCTTC. This codes for CASSPDQRGGYTF.